This T cell receptor beta chain was profiled in a study of cytomegalovirus exposure and HLA in healthy donors. PCR used 60 Vbeta primers and 13 Jbeta primers. Only in-frame clones appear in the TCRdb table, and some are missing; sequencing was by immunoSEQ multiplex PCR. The sample lists 150,000 or so clones; just over 75% were seen once. For this clone: At one boundary the junction diverges from the germline segment, which might be a read error.

Specimen: PBMCs. The TCR sequence derives from a man aged 35 to 55 in good health and CMV-seronegative.

The CDR3: CASRLAGGPDTQYF. For the CDR3, the DNA is TGTGCCAGCAGGTTAGCGGGAGGGCCAGATACGCAGTATTTT. This chain joins TRBV7-2 and TRBJ2-3; 11 bases are a match to TRBD2. Germline assignment: CDR1 SGHTA and CDR2 FQGNSA. The length of the CDR3 is 14 residues.